Presented here are 23 T cell receptor beta chains from one specimen sequenced in a study of blood T cells in healthy people across ages. Next came a second PCR, run for about 6 to 12 cycles, which used a sample-barcoded 5' primer along with a J-beta primer mix. TCRdb re-analysed the 5' RACE reads in MiXCR, keeping a single row per CDR3 protein. The table lists 1.5 million to 2 million distinct CDR3 sequences, approximately 28% of them singletons. The sequencing input was blood. These receptors all stem from a woman aged 25 to 39 in good health.

CDR3 bases: TGCGCCAGCAGCCAAGATGGGACGGAAGATCAGCCCCAGCATTTT. Protein product: CASSQDGTEDQPQHF. The genes are TRBV4-3 and TRBJ1-5, with D possibly TRBD1 on 5 matching bases. The CDR3 consists of 15 residues. Germline CDR1 and CDR2: LGHNA and YSLEER. Trimming removed 0 bases at V and 5 bases at J, with 11 bases between.

The chain links TRBV7-9 to TRBJ1-2, with 9 bases fitting TRBD1. Trimming removed 8 bases from V and 2 bases from J; junction bases left unmatched: 6. CDR1 is SEHNR and CDR2 is FQNEAQ in the germline V gene (reference sequence). The CDR3 is made up of 14 amino acids. CDR3 DNA: TGTGCCAGCGTAACAGGGGGCATGAACTATGGCTACACCTTC. It translates to CASVTGGMNYGYTF.

In DNA form, the CDR3 reads TGTGCCAGCAGTTACTCCTTACATCAGCCCCAGCATTTT. Translation gives CASSYSLHQPQHF. The chain combines TRBV6-2 or TRBV6-3 with TRBJ1-5; D is undetermined. V was pared by 0 bases and J by 5 bases, with 5 bases between. The CDR3 totals 13 residues. The germline CDR1 and CDR2 sequences are MNHEY and SVGEGT.

This clonotype was counted between two and nine times. The chain uses TRBV20-1 and TRBJ2-7; TRBD1 matches 8 bases. CDR3 length: 15 amino acids. Germline V gene data show CDR1 as DFQATT and CDR2 as SNEGSKA (reference sequence). After removal of 7 bases from V and 2 bases from J, the junction contained 13 bases not matched to a gene. The DNA for the CDR3 is TGCAGTGGGATGACAGGGGCTCGAACAACCTACGAGCAGTACTTC. Translation gives CSGMTGARTTYEQYF.

The sample holds many counts of this clonotype. The chain employs TRBV9 and TRBJ2-3; D gene ambiguous. Germline loops: CDR1 SGDLS, CDR2 YYNGEE. Between the trimmed V and J ends, which lost 0 bases and 0 bases, there was a span of 8 bases. The CDR3 extends over 15 amino acids. The CDR3 reads CASSVDSGSTDTQYF. CDR3 coding DNA: TGTGCCAGCAGCGTAGATAGTGGGAGCACAGATACGCAGTATTTT.

This clonotype was picked up a small number of times. The rearrangement links TRBV6-6 to TRBJ2-6; the D is unclear. CDR1 is MNHNY, CDR2 SVGAGI, per germline (reference sequence). This CDR3 region has 18 residues. Trimming took 7 bases from V and 0 from J, leaving 19 bases between them. Written as DNA, the CDR3 is TGTGCCAGCAACCTTCCCCCCGGCGCCGGCTCTGGGGCCAACGTCCTGACTTTC. Its translation: CASNLPPGAGSGANVLTF.

As for this clonotype: This sequence may be a read error, since a much larger clone differs from it by one base. This chain links TRBV20-1 with TRBJ1-4; D not resolved. This CDR3 is 11 amino acids long. Trimming removed 0 bases at V and 8 bases at J, with 4 bases between. CDR1 DFQATT and CDR2 SNEGSKA come from the germline V gene (reference sequence). CDR3: CSARDSEKLFF. The CDR3 DNA reads as TGCAGTGCTAGAGATAGCGAAAAACTGTTTTTT.

The chain links TRBV3-1 to TRBJ2-5; no reliable D call. The CDR3 is 15 amino acids. V lost 4 bases and J 0 bases, leaving 12 bases between the germline ends. Germline V gives CDR1 LGHDT, CDR2 YNNKEL (reference sequence). The CDR3 loop is CASSLILGYQETQYF. The DNA of the CDR3 is TGTGCCAGCAGCCTTATTTTAGGGTACCAAGAGACCCAGTACTTC.

V is TRBV20-1 and J is TRBJ2-1, with a tentative D call TRBD2 (6 bases). Between the trimmed V and J ends, which lost 0 bases and 6 bases, there was a span of 15 bases. Germline CDR1 and CDR2: DFQATT and SNEGSKA (reference sequence). The CDR3 has 15 amino acids. CDR3 in DNA: TGCAGTGCTAGAGATGGGCTAGCGAGAGTCAATGAGCAGTTCTTC. Encoded protein: CSARDGLARVNEQFF.

J is TRBJ2-7 and V is TRBV28; D assignment may be TRBD1 or TRBD2 (5 bases each). Germline-derived CDR1 and CDR2 are MDHEN and SYDVKM. The CDR3 consists of 16 residues. Trimming cost V 2 bases and J 0 bases, with 14 bases left between them. The CDR3 DNA is TGTGCCAGCAGTTTAAGGGGCCCAGGGAGCTCCTACGAGCAGTACTTC. This codes for CASSLRGPGSSYEQYF. Using reference TRBV28 and TRBJ2-7 for the parts outside the CDR3, the full variable domain is DVKVTQSSRYLVKRTGEKVFLECVQDMDHENMFWYRQDPGLGLRLIYFSYDVKMKEKGDIPEGYSVSREKKERFSLILESASTNQTSMYLCASSLRGPGSSYEQYFGPGTRLTVT.

The chain carries TRBV29-1 and TRBJ2-5; D ambiguous. This CDR3 has 13 residues. Per the germline V gene, CDR1 is SQVTM and CDR2 is ANQGSEA. Trimming took 2 bases from V and 4 from J, leaving 11 bases between them. In nucleotides, the CDR3 is TGCAGCGTTGAATTCTTGGGCCCAGAGACCCAGTACTTC. Encoded protein: CSVEFLGPETQYF.

Concerning this clonotype: This may be a read error, as it is one base from a much larger clone. This CDR3 is CASSQTGTSGRAHEQYF. The CDR3, as DNA: TGTGCCAGCAGCCAAACCGGGACTAGCGGGAGGGCACATGAGCAGTACTTC. The chain recombines TRBV7-2 with TRBJ2-5; 16 bases match TRBD2. V lost 5 bases, J lost 11 bases, and 14 bases stayed unmatched. Germline V lookup: CDR1 SGHTA, CDR2 FQGNSA. The CDR3 length is 17 residues.

This chain links TRBV4-3 with TRBJ2-1; 11 positions match TRBD2. Germline V lookup: CDR1 LGHNA, CDR2 YSLEER. The CDR3 is made up of 17 amino acids. Losses at the gene ends were 0 bases for V and 8 bases for J; bases not matched to a gene: 9. CDR3 protein: CASSQDRRLAGGYEQFF. Here the CDR3 DNA reads TGCGCCAGCAGCCAAGATCGGCGGCTAGCGGGAGGATATGAGCAGTTCTTC.

This clonotype was recorded a few times. The chain links TRBV12-3 or TRBV12-4 to TRBJ1-2; D may be TRBD1 (6 bases). This CDR3 is built from 11 residues. V was shortened by 8 bases and J by 6 bases, with 10 bases between the two germline ends. CDR3 DNA sequence: TGTGCCAGCCGACAGGAGCATGGCTACACCTTC. It encodes CASRQEHGYTF.

The sample holds a few counts of this clonotype. One junction end disagrees with the germline gene, perhaps due to a read error. The V and J genes are TRBV28 and TRBJ2-4; D is unclear. The CDR3 totals 16 residues. Germline CDR1 MDHEN, CDR2 SYDVKM. CDR3 sequence: CANSLWASTAKNIQYF. CDR3 nucleotide sequence: TGTGCCAACAGTTTATGGGCCAGCACTGCCAAAAACATTCAGTACTTC.

This clonotype showed up just a few times. This chain connects TRBV5-5 to TRBJ1-2, with D uncertain. Germline V gene sequence: CDR1 SGHKS, CDR2 YYEKEE (reference sequence). This CDR3 comprises 15 residues. The germline V and J ends were trimmed by 4 bases and 7 bases, with 20 bases remaining between them. The CDR3 loop reads CASSGGPTFLSGYTF. As DNA, the CDR3 is TGTGCCAGCAGCGGTGGACCGACCTTTCTAAGTGGCTACACCTTC.

The genes are TRBV20-1 and TRBJ2-1, with D possibly matching TRBD2 (6 bases). The CDR3 loop spans 12 amino acids. The germline V gene has CDR1 DFQATT and CDR2 SNEGSKA (reference sequence). V was trimmed by 6 bases and J by 8 bases, leaving 14 bases between them. For the CDR3, the DNA is TGCAGTGCCCTAGGGGCGGGGTATGAGCAGTTCTTC. It encodes CSALGAGYEQFF.

To note about this clonotype: Germline and junction disagree at one end, which may indicate a read error. The rearrangement uses TRBV12-3 or TRBV12-4 and TRBJ2-1; TRBD1 is a possible D gene (7 bases). The CDR3 totals 15 residues. CDR3 DNA sequence: TGTGCCAGCAGTTTAGCGGGTGGAGGGGGCAATAAGCAGTTCTTC. This gives the protein CASSLAGGGGNKQFF.

This chain links TRBV6-5 with TRBJ2-6, with D unclear. The CDR3 is 16 amino acids. V was cut by 0 bases and J by 3 bases, with 9 bases left in between. In germline, CDR1 is MNHEY, CDR2 SVGAGI. CDR3 DNA sequence: TGTGCCAGCAGTTACTCGTACGGTGATGGGGCCAACGTCCTGACTTTC. Its translation is CASSYSYGDGANVLTF.

The chain couples TRBV12-3 or TRBV12-4 to TRBJ2-5; D unresolved. V was trimmed by 3 bases and J by 5 bases, leaving 10 bases between them. This CDR3 spans 13 amino acids. The CDR3 bases are TGTGCCAGCAGTTTTGAGGCAGTTGAGACCCAGTACTTC. This sequence encodes CASSFEAVETQYF.

Details on this clonotype: The junction departs from germline at one end; a sequencing error may be responsible. The chain combines TRBV20-1 with TRBJ2-7; 7 bases line up with TRBD2. This CDR3 is 13 amino acids long. Per germline, CDR1 DFQATT and CDR2 SNEGSKA (reference sequence). The CDR3 DNA reads TGCAGTGTTAGAGAAAGCGGGACCTACGAGCAGTACTTC. This codes for CSVRESGTYEQYF.

There are a few counts of this clonotype. An end of the junction does not agree with germline; a read error may underlie this. The V call is TRBV6-2 or TRBV6-3, the J call TRBJ2-7; D might be TRBD1 (5 bases). The CDR3 is 13 amino acids. Germline V gene data show CDR1 as MNHEY and CDR2 as SVGEGT. The CDR3 region has the DNA TGTGCCAGTAGTTACGCGACAGCCTACGAGCAGTACTTC. Protein: CASSYATAYEQYF.

The chain carries TRBV28 and TRBJ2-5; 8 bases map to TRBD1. The tail of the sequence fits TRBJ2-7 better, so the J call may be wrong. The germline CDR1 and CDR2 sequences are MDHEN and SYDVKM. There are 14 residues in the CDR3. For the CDR3, the DNA is TGTGCCAGCAGGTCCGGACAGGGCCTCTACGAGCAGTACTTC. Protein: CASRSGQGLYEQYF.